Each of the 32 T cell receptor beta chains below was sequenced from the same sample in a study of CD8 T cells in ankylosing spondylitis. Study results and limitations: A motif of 7 to 9 highly homologous TCR beta variants was seen as apparently characteristic of ankylosing spondylitis blood.

TCRdb reanalysed the 5' RACE reads using MiXCR and keeps one entry per CDR3 protein. The top ten hold approximately 6.3% of the sample, which has about 500,000 distinct CDR3 sequences, approximately 12% seen once. Their antigens are not known. Material for sequencing was blood, either unsorted or a sorted T cell fraction (not recorded which). Receptor source: a male donor with ankylosing spondylitis.

This clonotype was picked up a small number of times. The chain carries TRBV11-2 and TRBJ2-7; a weak D match, TRBD1 (6 bases). Germline assignment: CDR1 SGHAT and CDR2 FQNNGV. The CDR3 contains 17 residues. V dropped 1 base and J dropped 6 bases, with 22 bases sitting between them. The CDR3 sequence: CASSLGGAAGAGFEQYF. In nucleotides, the CDR3 is TGTGCCAGCAGCTTAGGTGGGGCGGCAGGGGCTGGTTTCGAGCAGTACTTC.

The chain uses TRBV19 and TRBJ2-6; D remains ambiguous. The CDR3 is 15 amino acids. Germline assignment: CDR1 LNHDA and CDR2 SQIVND (reference sequence). V gave up 6 bases and J gave up 1 base, with 10 bases separating them. CDR3 DNA sequence: TGTGCCAGTAGCCCCCAGACTTCTGGGGCCAACGTCCTGACTTTC. Translation: CASSPQTSGANVLTF.

This clonotype was observed a handful of times. The CDR3 spells CASSQEGTGLNSPLHF. The CDR3 DNA reads as TGCGCCAGCAGCCAAGAGGGAACAGGCCTGAATTCACCCCTCCACTTT. The chain carries TRBV4-1 and TRBJ1-6; possibly TRBD1 for D (5 bases). Trimming removed 0 bases at V and 7 bases at J, with 13 bases between. The CDR3 has 16 amino acids. From germline, CDR1 is MGHRA and CDR2 YSYEKL.

This clonotype was counted ten times or more. CDR3 DNA sequence: TGTGCCAGCAGCTTGCTCCCGCTAGGGGCCTACAATGAGCAGTTCTTC. Residues: CASSLLPLGAYNEQFF. The gene calls are TRBV7-2 and TRBJ2-1; TRBD1 might be the D (5 bases). Germline V lookup: CDR1 SGHTA, CDR2 FQGNSA. Trimming took 3 bases from V and 2 from J, leaving 14 bases between them. This CDR3 contains 16 residues.

This clonotype was counted many times. The chain couples TRBV12-3 or TRBV12-4 to TRBJ1-5; the match to TRBD1 covers 8 bases. Trimming at V came to 7 bases and at J to 7 bases, leaving 12 bases not matched to a gene. The CDR3 covers 15 residues. This CDR3 reads CASTSERQGRQPQHF. DNA of the CDR3: TGTGCCAGCACCTCAGAAAGACAGGGGAGGCAGCCCCAGCATTTT.

The J gene is TRBJ2-7, the V gene TRBV12-3 or TRBV12-4; D not resolved. The CDR3 has 13 residues. V gave up 7 bases and J gave up 6 bases, with 16 bases separating them. DNA of the CDR3: TGTGCCAGCACTCCCCCAGGCCTTTCCGAGCAGTACTTC. It encodes CASTPPGLSEQYF.

The CDR3 protein is CAISEQGNGANVLTF. CDR3 bases: TGTGCCATCAGTGAGCAGGGGAACGGGGCCAACGTCCTGACTTTC. The chain carries TRBV10-3 and TRBJ2-6; D possibly corresponds to TRBD1 (6 bases). The V end lost 2 bases, the J end lost 4 bases, and 9 bases lay between the germline ends. Looked up from germline, CDR1 is ENHRY and CDR2 is SYGVKD. The CDR3 totals 15 residues.

This clonotype has ten or more counts. This chain joins TRBV3-1 and TRBJ2-7; D unclear. Germline CDR1 LGHDT, CDR2 YNNKEL (reference sequence). The CDR3 contains 13 residues. Trimming removed 4 bases from V and 5 bases from J, with 12 bases in between. The CDR3 spells CASSPRRTHEQYF. CDR3 nucleotides: TGTGCCAGCAGCCCTCGGCGTACCCACGAGCAGTACTTC.

This chain uses TRBV5-1 with TRBJ1-1; 12 nucleotides match TRBD1. The CDR3 runs to 16 residues. From germline, CDR1 is SGHRS and CDR2 YFSETQ. Unmatched junction bases numbered 11, after V lost 6 bases and J lost 5 bases. The CDR3 protein is CASTEPGQGAGTEAFF. CDR3 DNA: TGCGCCAGCACCGAACCGGGACAGGGGGCGGGGACTGAAGCTTTCTTT.

The chain recombines TRBV20-1 with TRBJ2-1, with TRBD1 identical over 9 bases. Germline V gene lookup returns CDR1 DFQATT and CDR2 SNEGSKA (reference sequence). Trimming removed 6 bases from V and 4 bases from J; junction bases left unmatched: 7. CDR3 length equals 14 residues. CDR3 loop: CSALQGARYNEQFF. The CDR3 coding sequence is TGCAGTGCCCTACAGGGGGCGAGGTACAATGAGCAGTTCTTC.

This clonotype was seen more than once but under ten times. This chain connects TRBV20-1 to TRBJ2-1, with D perhaps assigned TRBD1 or TRBD2 (6 bases each). This CDR3 region has 16 residues. Germline CDR1 and CDR2: DFQATT and SNEGSKA (reference sequence). The germline V and J ends were trimmed by 3 bases and 7 bases, with 22 bases remaining between them. The CDR3 nucleotides are TGCAGTGCTAGGAGGGGCGGGACAACCAGTGGGAATGAGCAGTTCTTC. It is translated as CSARRGGTTSGNEQFF.

The sample holds many counts of this clonotype. The V and J genes are TRBV5-1 and TRBJ2-7, with 7 nucleotides matching TRBD1. V lost 1 base, J lost 3 bases, and 4 bases stayed unmatched. This CDR3 spans 14 amino acids. The germline V gene encodes CDR1 SGHRS and CDR2 YFSETQ. The CDR3 loop reads CASSLSGTDYEQYV. In DNA, the CDR3 is TGCGCCAGCAGCTTGTCGGGGACAGACTACGAGCAGTACGTC.

In its sample, this clonotype was seen a few times. The V call is TRBV3-1, the J call TRBJ1-1; the D is unclear. The length of the CDR3 is 14 residues. V lost 3 bases to trimming and J lost 2 bases, with 10 bases between them. Germline V gives CDR1 LGHDT, CDR2 YNNKEL (reference sequence). The DNA of the CDR3 is TGTGCCAGCAGCCACGCACTAAGAAACACTGAAGCTTTCTTT. Its protein is CASSHALRNTEAFF. The full variable domain, with the rest looked up from reference TRBV3-1 and TRBJ1-1, is DTAVSQTPKYLVTQMGNDKSIKCEQNLGHDTMYWYKQDSKKFLKIMFSYNNKELIINETVPNRFSPKSPDKAHLNLHINSLELGDSAVYFCASSHALRNTEAFFGQGTRLTVV.

This clonotype was counted only a few times. V and J are TRBV18 and TRBJ2-7, with 10 bases matching TRBD2. The V segment lost 4 bases and the J segment 4 bases; nucleotides outside the gene matches: 4. The CDR3 is made up of 14 amino acids. Germline lookup yields CDR1 KGHSH and CDR2 LQKENI. The CDR3 nucleotides read TGTGCCAGCTCACGAACGGGACTAGCGTACGAGCAGTACTTC. Its translation: CASSRTGLAYEQYF.

The rearrangement joins TRBV9 to TRBJ1-2; maybe TRBD1 (6 bases). V dropped 2 bases and J dropped 7 bases, with 15 bases sitting between them. Germline V gene data show CDR1 as SGDLS and CDR2 as YYNGEE. This CDR3 has 14 residues. The CDR3 DNA reads TGTGCCAGCAGCGTTTCGACCGGGACACTTGGCTACACCTTC. It translates to CASSVSTGTLGYTF.

This clonotype was picked up a small number of times. V and J are TRBV10-3 and TRBJ1-2; possibly TRBD1 for D (6 bases). CDR3 length: 14 residues. Trimming cost V 5 bases and J 2 bases, with 12 bases left between them. Germline V gene data show CDR1 as ENHRY and CDR2 as SYGVKD. This CDR3 reads CAISPGAANYGYTF. CDR3 nucleotides: TGTGCCATCAGTCCAGGGGCCGCCAACTATGGCTACACCTTC.

This chain connects TRBV7-9 to TRBJ2-4, with 7 nucleotides matching TRBD1. V shed 5 bases and J 5 bases; nucleotides not matched to a gene: 6. Germline CDR1 reads SEHNR; CDR2 reads FQNEAQ (reference sequence). This CDR3 spans 14 amino acids. The CDR3 reads CASSAGTEQNIQYF. CDR3 DNA sequence: TGTGCCAGCAGCGCCGGGACAGAACAAAACATTCAGTACTTC.

This clonotype was seen ten or more times. The CDR3, as DNA: TGTGCCAGCAGCTTTAGCGGGAGTCGAGCCAAAAACATTCAGTACTTC. Translation gives CASSFSGSRAKNIQYF. This chain links TRBV11-2 with TRBJ2-4; 9 positions match TRBD2. Germline CDR1 reads SGHAT; CDR2 reads FQNNGV. The V gene end was trimmed by 3 bases and the J gene end by 0 bases; junction bases not matched to a gene: 3. The CDR3 runs to 16 residues.

The J gene is TRBJ2-5, the V gene TRBV12-3 or TRBV12-4; D is undetermined. There are 12 residues in the CDR3. V shed 6 bases and J shed 5 bases, with 10 bases lying between them. The CDR3: CASRSGPETQYF. The CDR3 DNA follows: TGTGCCAGCAGGTCGGGTCCGGAGACCCAGTACTTC.

On this clonotype itself: One end of the junction fails to match germline, which may point to a read error. The chain employs TRBV7-9 and TRBJ2-1; possible D gene TRBD2, 6 bases. This CDR3 comprises 17 residues. Germline V gives CDR1 SEHNR, CDR2 FQNEAQ (reference sequence). CDR3 bases: TGTGCCAGCAGTTTAGTCGGCGGGACCCGCTCCTACAATGAGCAGTTCTTC. Residues: CASSLVGGTRSYNEQFF. Full variable domain (missing parts from reference TRBV7-9 and TRBJ2-1): DTGVSQNPRHKITKRGQNVTFRCDPISEHNRLYWYRQTLGQGPEFLTYFQNEAQLEKSRLLSDRFSAERPKGSFSTLEIQRTEQGDSAMYLCASSLVGGTRSYNEQFFGPGTRLTVL.

The rearrangement links TRBV5-1 to TRBJ2-1; the D gene could be TRBD1 or TRBD2 (5 bases each). Trimming shortened V by 3 bases and J by 10 bases, and 11 bases separated the two germline ends. The germline CDR1 and CDR2 sequences are SGHRS and YFSETQ. The CDR3 has 12 residues. The CDR3 region has the DNA TGCGCCAGCAGCTCAGGGAGAGGGGAGCAGTTCTTC. It is translated as CASSSGRGEQFF.

This clonotype showed up many times. The rearrangement joins TRBV25-1 to TRBJ2-3; maybe TRBD1 (5 bases). This CDR3 contains 14 residues. The V gene's germline CDR1 is MGHDK and CDR2 SYGVNS. Trimming shortened V by 5 bases and J by 3 bases, and 12 bases separated the two germline ends. The CDR3 DNA reads TGTGCCAGCAGTTTCAGGGCAAGGACAGATACGCAGTATTTT. It translates to CASSFRARTDTQYF.

This clonotype was observed a handful of times. This chain joins TRBV3-1 and TRBJ2-3; no definite D call. V was shortened by 0 bases and J by 2 bases, with 6 bases between the two germline ends. CDR1 is LGHDT, CDR2 YNNKEL, per germline (reference sequence). CDR3 length: 14 amino acids. CDR3 nucleotides: TGTGCCAGCAGCCAAGATTGGGCCACAGATACGCAGTATTTT. Translation gives CASSQDWATDTQYF.

The chain links TRBV7-6 to TRBJ1-4; D not certain. The CDR3 contains 19 residues. V was cut by 5 bases and J by 1 base, with 23 bases left in between. The germline V gene encodes CDR1 SGHVS and CDR2 FNYEAQ. The CDR3 sequence: CASSVSGSYGVGTNEKLFF. CDR3 nucleotides: TGTGCCAGCAGCGTATCGGGCAGTTACGGTGTCGGAACTAATGAAAAACTGTTTTTT.

This clonotype was found many times. The CDR3 DNA sequence: TGTGCCAGCAGAGGGACTAGCGTTTCATCGGGCACAGATACGCAGTATTTT. The encoded protein is CASRGTSVSSGTDTQYF. V is TRBV27 and J is TRBJ2-3; TRBD2 aligns across 10 bases. CDR1 is MNHEY, CDR2 SMNVEV, per germline (reference sequence). J lost 1 base, V lost 6 bases, and 10 bases had no gene match. The CDR3 covers 17 residues.

In its sample, this clonotype was seen many times. The V call is TRBV24-1, the J call TRBJ2-2, with unresolved D. The V and J ends lost 4 bases and 2 bases respectively, with 7 bases between them. The CDR3 consists of 14 residues. Germline CDR1 and CDR2: KGHDR and SFDVKD. The CDR3 DNA reads as TGTGCCACCAGTGAGGGCAGCAACACCGGGGAGCTGTTTTTT. Translated: CATSEGSNTGELFF.

This clonotype was detected only a few times. The chain's CDR3 is CASSTDGRQETQYF. For the CDR3, the DNA is TGTGCCAGCAGCACCGACGGCCGCCAAGAGACCCAGTACTTC. J is TRBJ2-5 and V is TRBV4-2; D gene uncertain. The V end lost 5 bases, the J end lost 1 base, and 11 bases lay between the germline ends. The germline CDR1 and CDR2 sequences are LGHNA and YNFKEQ. The CDR3 loop spans 14 amino acids.

In its sample, this clonotype was seen a few times. The chain links TRBV6-2 or TRBV6-3 to TRBJ2-1, with D uncertain. The CDR3 is 16 residues long. Looked up from germline, CDR1 is MNHEY and CDR2 is SVGEGT. V shed 4 bases and J shed 7 bases, with 20 bases lying between them. The DNA of the CDR3 is TGTGCCAGCAGTTCGATAGGACCGAGGAATCAGAATGAGCAGTTCTTC. Translating it yields CASSSIGPRNQNEQFF.

DNA of the CDR3: TGCGCCAGCAGCCTCGCTGACAGGGGAAACACCATATATTTT. It specifies CASSLADRGNTIYF. The rearrangement uses TRBV5-1 and TRBJ1-3; a weak D match, TRBD1 (6 bases). This CDR3 contains 14 residues. Germline loops: CDR1 SGHRS, CDR2 YFSETQ. The germline V and J ends were trimmed by 4 bases and 4 bases, with 12 bases remaining between them.

The chain recombines TRBV25-1 with TRBJ2-1; the match to TRBD2 covers 12 bases. V trimming: 6 bases; J trimming: 3 bases; junction bases outside the gene matches: 6. The CDR3 consists of 16 residues. Looked up from germline, CDR1 is MGHDK and CDR2 is SYGVNS. The CDR3 reads CASSRLAGVSYNEQFF. The CDR3, as DNA: TGTGCCAGCAGCCGACTAGCGGGAGTAAGCTACAATGAGCAGTTCTTC.

This chain links TRBV7-2 with TRBJ2-1; tentative D call: TRBD2 (6 bases). Germline V gene sequence: CDR1 SGHTA, CDR2 FQGNSA. The CDR3 covers 16 residues. Between the trimmed V and J ends, which lost 1 base and 1 base, there was a span of 11 bases. DNA for the CDR3: TGTGCCAGCAGCTTAGGATTTGCGGGGTCCTACAATGAGCAGTTCTTC. Encoded protein: CASSLGFAGSYNEQFF.

This clonotype was found a few times. The rearrangement joins TRBV5-1 to TRBJ1-2, with unresolved D. Trimming removed 4 bases at V and 2 bases at J, with 15 bases between. CDR3 size: 15 residues. The germline CDR1 and CDR2 sequences are SGHRS and YFSETQ. CDR3 sequence: CASSHGRGNNYGYTF. CDR3 nucleotides: TGCGCCAGCAGCCACGGTCGAGGGAACAACTATGGCTACACCTTC.